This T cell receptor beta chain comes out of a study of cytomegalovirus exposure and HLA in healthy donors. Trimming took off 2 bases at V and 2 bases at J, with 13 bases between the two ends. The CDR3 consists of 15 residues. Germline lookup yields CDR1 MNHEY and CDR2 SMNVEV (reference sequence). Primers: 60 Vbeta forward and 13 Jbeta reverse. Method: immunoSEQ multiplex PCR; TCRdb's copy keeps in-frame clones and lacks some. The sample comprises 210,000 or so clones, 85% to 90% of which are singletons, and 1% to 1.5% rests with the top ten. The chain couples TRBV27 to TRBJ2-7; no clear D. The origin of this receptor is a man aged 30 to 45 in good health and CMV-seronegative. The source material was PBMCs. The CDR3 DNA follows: TGTGCCAGCAGTTTAGGGTTACAGCCAGCCTACGAGCAGTACTTC. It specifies CASSLGLQPAYEQYF.